This paragraph reports one T cell receptor (beta chain). Its antigen remains unidentified. Unique molecular identifiers had been added to the TCR beta cDNA libraries. TCRdb used MiXCR to reprocess the PCR reads, holding one entry per CDR3 protein. The repertoire holds fewer than 850,000 distinct CDR3 sequences, with roughly 30% as singletons. The data are from a study of post-analysis software for immune sequencing data. Germline CDR1 MGHDK, CDR2 SYGVNS. The germline V and J ends were trimmed by 0 bases and 3 bases, with 9 bases remaining between them. The CDR3 sequence is 15 residues long. Findings of the study overall: Among roughly five TRBV segments more frequent in patients than controls were TRBV5-6, TRBV5-1 and TRBV20-1.

Sequencing input: blood. This clonotype was obtained from a girl aged 10 to 17 with multiple sclerosis. The chain has TRBV25-1 and TRBJ1-5; no definite D call. CDR3 region: CASSEYDGDNQPQHF. CDR3 nucleotide sequence: TGTGCCAGCAGTGAATATGATGGCGACAATCAGCCCCAGCATTTT.